These 17 T cell receptor beta chains share one sample of origin, sequenced in a study of T and B cells in COVID-19 patients. From blood, roughly 250-500 ng of genomic DNA served as TRB template. Multiplex PCR with BIOMED2 TRB-A/B primer pools amplified TRB rearrangements. TCRdb used MiXCR to reprocess the multiplex PCR reads, holding one entry per CDR3 protein. The table has about 5,800 distinct CDR3 sequences, about 25% seen once. Sequences were obtained from blood. The receptors were sampled from a human donor with active COVID-19.

The J gene is TRBJ1-2, the V gene TRBV6-2 or TRBV6-3, with 8 positions matching TRBD1. Looked up from germline, CDR1 is MNHEY and CDR2 is SVGEGT. The CDR3 is made up of 18 amino acids. J lost 1 base, V lost 0 bases, and 10 bases had no gene match. The CDR3 loop is CASSYSTGTGTNNYGYTF. CDR3 nucleotide sequence: TGTGCCAGCAGTTACTCGACCGGGACAGGCACTAATAACTATGGCTACACCTTC.

Only a few counts were recorded for this clonotype. The CDR3 loop is CSARAGHEQYF. CDR3 DNA sequence: TGCAGTGCTAGAGCCGGCCACGAGCAGTACTTC. The chain employs TRBV20-1 and TRBJ2-7, with D hard to call. V dropped 1 base and J dropped 5 bases, with 6 bases sitting between them. The CDR3 runs 11 residues. CDR1 is DFQATT, CDR2 SNEGSKA, per germline (reference sequence).

Note on this clonotype: With a much larger clone just one base away, this may be a read error. The V gene is TRBV12-3 or TRBV12-4, the J gene TRBJ2-7, with TRBD2 matching over 10 bases. This CDR3 spans 15 amino acids. The CDR3: CASSLLAGSYNERFF. As DNA, the CDR3 is TGTGCCAGCAGCTTACTAGCGGGATCCTACAATGAGCGGTTCTTC.

By share, this clonotype counts as large. The CDR3 here is CSVGTDYEQYF. CDR3 nucleotide sequence: TGCAGCGTCGGCACGGACTACGAGCAGTACTTC. The rearrangement joins TRBV29-1 to TRBJ2-7, with D unresolved. Trimming removed 6 bases at V and 3 bases at J, with 9 bases between. There are 11 residues in the CDR3. CDR1 is SQVTM and CDR2 is ANQGSEA in the germline V gene.

This clonotype was detected a few times. The chain carries TRBV6-2 or TRBV6-3 and TRBJ2-7; possibly TRBD1 or TRBD2 for D (5 bases each). The CDR3 length is 15 residues. Germline lookup yields CDR1 MNHEY and CDR2 SVGEGT. The germline V and J ends were trimmed by 6 bases and 3 bases, with 18 bases remaining between them. The CDR3 bases are TGTGCCAGCAGCCGCATTGGGACGGAGAACTACGAGCAGTACTTC. Its translation: CASSRIGTENYEQYF.

The CDR3 region has the DNA TGCAGTGCTAGAGGTTCAGATGAAAAACTGTTTTTT. The encoded protein is CSARGSDEKLFF. The chain carries TRBV20-1 and TRBJ1-4; D is unresolved. Germline loops: CDR1 DFQATT, CDR2 SNEGSKA (reference sequence). CDR3 size: 12 residues. Trimming cost V 1 base and J 6 bases, with 6 bases left between them.

This clonotype was counted a few times. This rearrangement joins TRBV7-9 to TRBJ2-3, with D possibly being TRBD1 (5 bases). The CDR3 consists of 17 residues. V was shortened by 7 bases and J by 4 bases, with 24 bases between the two germline ends. Looked up from germline, CDR1 is SEHNR and CDR2 is FQNEAQ (reference sequence). In DNA, the CDR3 is TGTGCCAGCACCCGGGTGCTGGGCAGGGATATGCCAGATACGCAGTATTTT. It encodes CASTRVLGRDMPDTQYF.

By sample fraction, this clonotype is medium-sized. The rearrangement uses TRBV5-4 and TRBJ2-5; D is unclear. The germline V gene has CDR1 SGHNT and CDR2 YYREEE (reference sequence). The CDR3 runs 15 residues. V gave up 1 base and J gave up 4 bases, with 14 bases separating them. This chain's CDR3 is CASSLSPENGETQYF. CDR3 nucleotide sequence: TGTGCCAGCAGCTTGTCGCCGGAGAATGGAGAGACCCAGTACTTC.

This chain links TRBV29-1 with TRBJ2-2; 11 bases are shared with TRBD2. Trimming at V came to 7 bases and at J to 7 bases, leaving 8 bases not matched to a gene. Germline V lookup: CDR1 SQVTM, CDR2 ANQGSEA. The CDR3 is made up of 14 amino acids. This CDR3 is CSAPIAGGYGELFF. CDR3 in DNA: TGCAGCGCCCCGATAGCGGGAGGGTACGGGGAGCTGTTTTTT.

This chain connects TRBV9 to TRBJ2-2; 8 bases match TRBD2. The CDR3 runs to 16 residues. Germline V CDR1 and CDR2: SGDLS, YYNGEE. V lost 4 bases, J lost 5 bases, and 10 bases stayed unmatched. CDR3 in DNA: TGTGCCAGCAGCCCGGGACTAGAACGTTGGACCGGGGAGCTGTTTTTT. Protein product: CASSPGLERWTGELFF.

The chain combines TRBV11-1 with TRBJ2-6; D is perhaps TRBD2 (7 bases). This CDR3 contains 17 residues. Germline V gene sequence: CDR1 SGHAT, CDR2 FQDESV (reference sequence). The V end was cut by 7 bases, the J end by 2 bases, with 18 bases between. CDR3 sequence (DNA): TGTGCCAGCACCTTTTGGGGGGGCAAGACTGGGGCCAACGTCCTGACTTTC. Residues: CASTFWGGKTGANVLTF.

This clonotype has only one observation. V usage is TRBV20-1 and J usage is TRBJ1-1; tentative D call: TRBD1 (6 bases). Germline lookup yields CDR1 DFQATT and CDR2 SNEGSKA (reference sequence). CDR3 size: 11 residues. The CDR3 region has the DNA TGCAGGATGGGGGCAGGGTTTGAAGCTTTCTTT. Protein sequence: CRMGAGFEAFF.

The CDR3 region is CASRIQGAGANVLTF. CDR3 DNA: TGTGCCAGCAGGATACAGGGCGCTGGGGCCAACGTCCTGACTTTC. The gene calls are TRBV2 and TRBJ2-6; a possible D gene is TRBD1 (6 bases). Germline values: CDR1 SNHLY, CDR2 FYNNEI. The CDR3 is 15 residues long. V was cut by 6 bases and J by 2 bases, with 11 bases left in between.

The chain carries TRBV6-2 or TRBV6-3 and TRBJ1-1; TRBD1 agrees at 10 bases. CDR1 is MNHEY and CDR2 is SVGEGT in the germline V gene. The length of the CDR3 is 13 residues. V lost 6 bases, J lost 10 bases, and 8 bases stayed unmatched. CDR3 nucleotides: TGTGCCAGCAGAGGGACAGGGGCAGTAACAGCTTTCTTT. Protein product: CASRGTGAVTAFF.

The gene calls are TRBV4-2 and TRBJ2-1, with TRBD1 matching over 8 bases. Losses at the gene ends were 3 bases for V and 4 bases for J; bases not matched to a gene: 11. Per germline, CDR1 LGHNA and CDR2 YNFKEQ. The CDR3 is 17 residues long. CDR3 coding DNA: TGTGCCAGCAGCCAGGACTCGGACAGGGTCCTTTACAATGAGCAGTTCTTC. Its protein is CASSQDSDRVLYNEQFF.

The V call is TRBV20-1, the J call TRBJ2-3; D unresolved. The CDR3 contains 13 residues. Trimming pared 5 bases from V and 5 bases from J, leaving 14 bases between. Germline V gene lookup returns CDR1 DFQATT and CDR2 SNEGSKA (reference sequence). CDR3 amino acids: CSAEGPFQDTQYF. In DNA form, the CDR3 reads TGCAGTGCTGAAGGGCCGTTCCAAGATACGCAGTATTTT.

By its share, this clonotype is medium-sized. The gene calls are TRBV5-6 and TRBJ1-6, with 9 positions matching TRBD1. After removal of 0 bases from V and 3 bases from J, the junction contained 4 bases not matched to a gene. From germline, CDR1 is SGHDT and CDR2 YYEEEE. This CDR3 contains 17 residues. CDR3 nucleotide sequence: TGTGCCAGCAGCTTGGAAACAGGGGGCAACTATAATTCACCCCTCCACTTT. This translates into CASSLETGGNYNSPLHF.